A selection of T cell receptor beta chains follows, all from one sample in a study of T cell responses to AZD1222 COVID-19 vaccine. Some clones are missing from TCRdb's copy, which holds only in-frame ones; the method was immunoSEQ multiplex PCR. The sample has about 100,000 clones, around 90% seen once; the top ten hold about 1.5%. The sequencing used peripheral blood, collected on day 0 of AZD1222 vaccination. These receptors all stem from an adult in good health. The conserved cysteine and the conserved F or W are not part of the CDR3 here.

v_gene	j_gene	CDR3aa
TRBV2	TRBJ1-5	ASDSPGHLRGNQPQH
TRBV5-1	TRBJ2-5	ASSLAGGQETQY
TRBV5-1	TRBJ2-7	ASSPTTDYEQY
TRBV21-1	TRBJ1-5	ASTPTGNNQPQH
TRBV12-5	TRBJ1-1	ASGLQGGTEAF
TRBV14	TRBJ1-2	ASSQVGSYGYT
TRBV10-3	TRBJ2-5	AISESLAGVGETQY
TRBV29-1	TRBJ1-2	SVGDRGSWGYT
TRBV7-9	TRBJ2-7	ASSVLAGGSYEQY
TRBV6-5	TRBJ1-4	ASSPGTGPEKLF
TRBV5-5	TRBJ2-1	ASSLADNEQF
TRBV19	TRBJ1-3	ASSIVGHRAGNTIY
TRBV24-1	TRBJ2-1	ATSDQQDFYNEQF
TRBV18	TRBJ1-2	ASSAGGGEDGYT
TRBV5-5	TRBJ2-7	ASSARGSGPYEQY
TRBV6-5	TRBJ1-5	ASSRDRDQPQH
TRBV28	TRBJ1-1	ASTSGQGLAEAF
TRBV2	TRBJ2-7	ASSEALQGGGGSYEQY
TRBV5-1	TRBJ1-2	ASSLDTPNYGYT
TRBV12-5	TRBJ2-3	ASDTLDRGLNGELTDTQY
TRBV9	TRBJ2-2	ASSVDGRGTGELF
TRBV6-2/TRBV6-3	TRBJ1-5	ASSNRQGGQPQH